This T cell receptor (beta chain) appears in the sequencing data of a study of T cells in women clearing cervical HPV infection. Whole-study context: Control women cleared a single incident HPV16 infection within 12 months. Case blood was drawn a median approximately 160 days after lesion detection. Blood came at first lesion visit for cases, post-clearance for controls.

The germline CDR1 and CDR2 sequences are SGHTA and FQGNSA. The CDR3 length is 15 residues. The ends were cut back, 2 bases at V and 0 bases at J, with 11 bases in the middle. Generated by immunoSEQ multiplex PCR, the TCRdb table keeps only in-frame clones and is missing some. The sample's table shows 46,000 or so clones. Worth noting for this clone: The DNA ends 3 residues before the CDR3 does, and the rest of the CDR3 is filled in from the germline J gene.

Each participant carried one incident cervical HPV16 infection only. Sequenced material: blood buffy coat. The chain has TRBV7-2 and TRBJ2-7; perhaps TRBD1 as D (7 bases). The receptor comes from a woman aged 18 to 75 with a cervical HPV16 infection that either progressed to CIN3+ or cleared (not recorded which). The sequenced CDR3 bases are TGTGCCAGCAGCTTAAGGGGGGACAGCTCCTACGAG. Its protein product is CASSLRGDSSYE. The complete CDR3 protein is CASSLRGDSSYEQYF.